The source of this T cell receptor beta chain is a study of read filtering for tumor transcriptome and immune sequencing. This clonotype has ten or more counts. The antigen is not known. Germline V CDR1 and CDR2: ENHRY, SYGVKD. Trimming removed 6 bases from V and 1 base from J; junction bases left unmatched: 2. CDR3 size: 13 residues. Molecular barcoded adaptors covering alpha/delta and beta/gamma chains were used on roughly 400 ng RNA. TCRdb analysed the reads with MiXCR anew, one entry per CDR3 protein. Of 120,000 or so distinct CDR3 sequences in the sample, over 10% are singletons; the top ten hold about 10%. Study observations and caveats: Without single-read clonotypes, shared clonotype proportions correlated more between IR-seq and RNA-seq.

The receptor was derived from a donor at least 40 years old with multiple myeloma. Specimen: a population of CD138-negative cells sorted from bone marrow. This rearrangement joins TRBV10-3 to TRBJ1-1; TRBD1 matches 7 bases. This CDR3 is CAIRAGGNTEAFF. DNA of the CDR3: TGTGCCATCAGGGCAGGGGGGAACACTGAAGCTTTCTTT.